Presented here are 26 T cell receptor beta chains from one specimen sequenced in a study of blood T cell repertoires in COVID-19. Libraries were prepared by immunoSEQ multiplex PCR; TCRdb keeps only in-frame clonotypes and omits some of them. The sample yields more than 350,000 clones, about 87% seen once. The sample taken for sequencing was peripheral blood. The source of these receptors is a woman aged 30 to 39 with COVID-19, enrolled during active disease.

The rearrangement uses TRBV5-1 and TRBJ1-2; the match to TRBD1 covers 10 bases. V trimming: 4 bases; J trimming: 8 bases; junction bases outside the gene matches: 11. CDR1 and CDR2 from the germline V gene are SGHRS and YFSETQ. The CDR3 is 15 amino acids. The CDR3 DNA follows: TGCGCCAGCAGCGGGACAGGGGCCGAGGTGGGAGGCTACACCTTC. Its translation is CASSGTGAEVGGYTF.

The rearrangement joins TRBV7-9 to TRBJ1-4, with D perhaps matching TRBD1 (6 bases). In germline, CDR1 is SEHNR, CDR2 FQNEAQ (reference sequence). This CDR3 region has 14 residues. V dropped 4 bases and J dropped 7 bases, with 13 bases sitting between them. In DNA, the CDR3 is TGTGCCAGCAGCTCGACTCGGGACACTGAAAAACTGTTTTTT. It yields the protein CASSSTRDTEKLFF.

The CDR3 protein is CASSLSSGGRGTGELFF. In nucleotides, the CDR3 is TGTGCCAGCAGCTTGAGCAGCGGGGGGCGCGGCACCGGGGAGCTGTTTTTT. The chain is built from TRBV5-4 and TRBJ2-2; 9 nucleotides line up with TRBD2. Germline assignment: CDR1 SGHNT and CDR2 YYREEE (reference sequence). Trimming removed 1 base from V and 4 bases from J; junction bases left unmatched: 8. This CDR3 region has 17 residues.

The chain combines TRBV28 with TRBJ1-2, with D possibly matching TRBD1 (5 bases). V was shortened by 6 bases and J by 7 bases, with 18 bases between the two germline ends. CDR3 length equals 14 residues. Germline V lookup: CDR1 MDHEN, CDR2 SYDVKM. The CDR3 nucleotides are TGTGCCAGCAGAATCCCAGGGAATAAGGGTGGCTACACCTTC. This sequence encodes CASRIPGNKGGYTF.

As DNA, the CDR3 is TGTGCCACCCTGAACAGGCCGAACACTGAAGCTTTCTTT. Its protein product is CATLNRPNTEAFF. This chain links TRBV6-5 with TRBJ1-1; possibly TRBD1 for D (5 bases). With 10 bases removed from V and 1 base from J, the gap between germline ends came to 13 bases. The germline gives CDR1 MNHEY, CDR2 SVGAGI. The CDR3 has 13 amino acids.

The chain employs TRBV29-1 and TRBJ1-2, with 9 bases that match TRBD1. Germline V gives CDR1 SQVTM, CDR2 ANQGSEA. The CDR3 is made up of 15 amino acids. With V trimmed by 1 base and J by 4 bases, 7 bases remained unmatched. The CDR3 is CSVEGDRELTYGYTF. For the CDR3, the DNA is TGCAGCGTTGAAGGGGACAGGGAGTTGACCTATGGCTACACCTTC.

The chain links TRBV21-1 to TRBJ2-7; the DNA was not used to check the table's D call, TRBD1. TRBV21-1 is shown as a pseudogene. The CDR3 sequence is 17 residues long. The CDR3 reads CASSKALRDRELWEQYF. The DNA for the CDR3 is TGTGCCAGCAGCAAAGCGCTCCGTGACAGGGAATTGTGGGAGCAGTACTTC.

The CDR3: CASSGTPGISYNEQFF. The CDR3 DNA is TGTGCCAGCAGCGGCACCCCCGGGATCTCCTACAATGAGCAGTTCTTC. V is TRBV9 and J is TRBJ2-1; weak D call: TRBD2 (5 bases). The CDR3 covers 16 residues. Germline lookup yields CDR1 SGDLS and CDR2 YYNGEE. V lost 3 bases, J lost 0 bases, and 13 bases lay in between.

The chain has TRBV25-1 and TRBJ1-1; possibly TRBD1 for D (6 bases). This CDR3 is 15 amino acids long. The ends were cut back, 5 bases at V and 0 bases at J, with 13 bases in the middle. The germline V gene encodes CDR1 MGHDK and CDR2 SYGVNS. This CDR3 is CASSYRGGVNTEAFF. CDR3 nucleotide sequence: TGTGCCAGCAGTTACCGAGGGGGAGTGAACACTGAAGCTTTCTTT.

The J gene is TRBJ2-3, the V gene TRBV13, with D possibly TRBD1 on 6 matching bases. CDR3 length: 15 residues. V lost 4 bases, J lost 1 base, and 12 bases lay in between. Germline V CDR1 and CDR2: PRHDT, FYEKMQ (reference sequence). The CDR3 DNA follows: TGTGCCAGCAGCTCACAGGGAGAAGGCACAGATACGCAGTATTTT. Translation gives CASSSQGEGTDTQYF.

The chain is built from TRBV25-1 and TRBJ1-4; TRBD1 is a possible D gene (6 bases). V was trimmed by 2 bases and J by 6 bases, leaving 13 bases between them. This CDR3 has 15 amino acids. The germline CDR1 and CDR2 sequences are MGHDK and SYGVNS. The CDR3 region is CASSETGWGYEKLFF. DNA for the CDR3: TGTGCCAGCAGTGAAACAGGGTGGGGTTATGAAAAACTGTTTTTT.

CDR3 nucleotides: TGTGCCAGCAGCCTCGACAGATACGAGCAGTACTTC. It yields the protein CASSLDRYEQYF. The gene calls are TRBV5-5 and TRBJ2-7; TRBD1 is a possible D gene (5 bases). Trimming stripped 4 bases from V and 4 bases from J, with 9 bases between. The germline CDR1 and CDR2 sequences are SGHKS and YYEKEE (reference sequence). The CDR3 runs 12 residues.

The chain recombines TRBV1 with TRBJ2-1; no DNA check was done on the table's D call, TRBD2. TRBV1 is tagged as a pseudogene. The CDR3 extends over 16 amino acids. DNA for the CDR3: TGCACCAGCACCCCAGCGGGGGTCTACTCCTACAATGAGCAGTTCTTC. This encodes CTSTPAGVYSYNEQFF.

The chain links TRBV21-1 to TRBJ2-2; the tabulated D call, TRBD1, remains unverified against the DNA. TRBV21-1 is a listed pseudogene. The length of the CDR3 is 13 residues. The CDR3: CASLTGGRGELFF. The CDR3 region has the DNA TGTGCCAGCCTTACAGGGGGCAGGGGGGAGCTGTTTTTT.

On this clone: The junction shows a germline mismatch at one end, possibly a read error. The genes are TRBV4-1 and TRBJ2-2; the match to TRBD1 covers 10 bases. The CDR3 has 18 amino acids. Germline V gives CDR1 MGHRA, CDR2 YSYEKL. The CDR3 DNA is TGCGCCAGCAGCCCTTCTCTACGACAGGGGGCGAAGACCGGGGAGCTGTTTTTT. Protein sequence: CASSPSLRQGAKTGELFF.

This clone appeared a few times. V gene TRBV9 combines with J gene TRBJ1-4; D remains ambiguous. Germline V lookup: CDR1 SGDLS, CDR2 YYNGEE. This CDR3 is built from 13 residues. Trimming stripped 5 bases from V and 0 bases from J, with 5 bases between. CDR3 protein: CASRSSTNEKLFF. The DNA of the CDR3 is TGTGCCAGCAGATCCTCAACTAATGAAAAACTGTTTTTT.

The CDR3 spells CASRSTGELFF. The CDR3 DNA reads TGTGCCAGCAGATCAACCGGGGAGCTGTTTTTT. The chain joins TRBV12-3 or TRBV12-4 to TRBJ2-2, with D hard to call. Trimming removed 6 bases at V and 5 bases at J, with 4 bases between. The CDR3 is 11 residues long.

The V and J genes are TRBV7-9 and TRBJ2-1; D possibly corresponds to TRBD1 (5 bases). V was trimmed by 4 bases and J by 10 bases, leaving 14 bases between them. Germline lookup yields CDR1 SEHNR and CDR2 FQNEAQ (reference sequence). The CDR3 has 13 residues. CDR3 sequence: CASSSTDRTEQFF. CDR3 nucleotide sequence: TGTGCCAGCAGCTCCACCGACAGAACCGAGCAGTTCTTC.

The chain links TRBV5-1 to TRBJ2-1; 11 bases are a match to TRBD1. Germline V gives CDR1 SGHRS, CDR2 YFSETQ. V lost 0 bases and J lost 9; bases outside the gene matches: 5. CDR3 length: 15 amino acids. The DNA for the CDR3 is TGCGCCAGCAGCTTGGGTGGGACAGGGGGATTTGAGCAGTTCTTC. It yields the protein CASSLGGTGGFEQFF.

The CDR3 is CASSLQRGLHNEQFF. CDR3 nucleotides: TGTGCCAGCTCATTACAGCGGGGGTTGCACAATGAGCAGTTCTTC. The V gene is TRBV18, the J gene TRBJ2-1; 8 nucleotides agree with TRBD2. In germline, CDR1 is KGHSH, CDR2 LQKENI. J gave up 5 bases and V 5 bases, and 8 bases lay outside the gene matches. This CDR3 has 15 residues.

The J gene is TRBJ1-5, the V gene TRBV7-2; the D is unclear. The CDR3 is 12 residues long. From germline, CDR1 is SGHTA and CDR2 FQGNSA. The V end lost 8 bases, the J end lost 5 bases, and 10 bases lay between the germline ends. The CDR3 sequence is CASGHRDQPQHF. CDR3 sequence (DNA): TGTGCCAGCGGCCATCGGGATCAGCCCCAGCATTTT.

V and J are TRBV21-1 and TRBJ2-1; the table's D call of TRBD2 was not tested on the DNA. TRBV21-1 is tagged as a pseudogene. CDR3 length: 11 amino acids. CDR3 sequence: CASSRGNEQFF. The CDR3 DNA is TGTGCCAGCAGCAGAGGAAATGAGCAGTTCTTC.

V usage is TRBV4-1 and J usage is TRBJ2-2; D possibly corresponds to TRBD1 (5 bases). Deletions cut 0 bases from V and 7 bases from J, with 6 bases between. Germline CDR1 is MGHRA and CDR2 is YSYEKL. The CDR3 is 13 amino acids. CDR3 sequence (DNA): TGCGCCAGCAGCCAAGATCAGGGCGGGGAGCTGTTTTTT. As protein: CASSQDQGGELFF.

This chain links TRBV11-3 with TRBJ2-1; possibly TRBD1 for D (5 bases). The CDR3 is 17 amino acids. Germline-derived CDR1 and CDR2 are SGHNT and YENEEA. Trimming cost V 0 bases and J 3 bases, with 15 bases left between them. The CDR3 protein is CASSLDRIREGYNEQFF. The CDR3 DNA is TGTGCCAGCAGCTTAGATCGAATCAGGGAAGGCTACAATGAGCAGTTCTTC.

The rearrangement joins TRBV30 to TRBJ1-1; D not certain. V was shortened by 0 bases and J by 1 base, with 12 bases between the two germline ends. This CDR3 contains 15 residues. CDR1 and CDR2 from the germline V gene are GTSNPN and SVGIG (reference sequence). The CDR3 region has the DNA TGTGCCTGGAGTGTGGGCCCGCTAGCGAACACTGAAGCTTTCTTT. Translated, it gives CAWSVGPLANTEAFF.

The genes are TRBV7-3 and TRBJ2-7, with TRBD2 matching 7 bases. The CDR3 covers 14 residues. V lost 5 bases to trimming and J lost 6 bases; unmatched junction nucleotides: 10. The V gene's germline CDR1 is SGHTA and CDR2 FQGTGA. The CDR3 sequence is CASSIRGGAGEQYF. For the CDR3, the DNA is TGTGCCAGCAGCATCCGGGGAGGGGCCGGCGAGCAGTACTTC.